This TCR beta chain was found in a study of T cell repertoires in cytomegalovirus infection. Study context: CMV infection plus the matching HLA type was flagged by public TCR beta signatures. Findings of the study overall: Summed public TCR beta family frequency identified CMV carriers bearing the relevant HLA. The study found HLA-C-restricted CMV-specific TCR beta clonotypes dominating the ex vivo response.

TCRdb ran MiXCR on the reads and lists one entry per CDR3 protein. Here the sample spans about 180,000 distinct CDR3 sequences, 17% being singletons. This clonotype appeared a few times. Its antigen is not identified. This TCR derives from a human donor in good health (CMV status not recorded). Some clones in this sample may be carry-over from other donors' samples. Sequenced: CD8+ T cells from PBMCs.

The CDR3 protein is CASGPRDGGHYTGELFF. CDR3 bases: TGTGCCAGCGGACCCCGGGACGGGGGCCATTACACCGGGGAGCTGTTTTTT. The chain uses TRBV12-3 or TRBV12-4 and TRBJ2-2, with D perhaps being TRBD1 or TRBD2 (6 bases each). CDR3 length: 17 amino acids. Trimming removed 8 bases from V and 3 bases from J, with 22 bases in between.